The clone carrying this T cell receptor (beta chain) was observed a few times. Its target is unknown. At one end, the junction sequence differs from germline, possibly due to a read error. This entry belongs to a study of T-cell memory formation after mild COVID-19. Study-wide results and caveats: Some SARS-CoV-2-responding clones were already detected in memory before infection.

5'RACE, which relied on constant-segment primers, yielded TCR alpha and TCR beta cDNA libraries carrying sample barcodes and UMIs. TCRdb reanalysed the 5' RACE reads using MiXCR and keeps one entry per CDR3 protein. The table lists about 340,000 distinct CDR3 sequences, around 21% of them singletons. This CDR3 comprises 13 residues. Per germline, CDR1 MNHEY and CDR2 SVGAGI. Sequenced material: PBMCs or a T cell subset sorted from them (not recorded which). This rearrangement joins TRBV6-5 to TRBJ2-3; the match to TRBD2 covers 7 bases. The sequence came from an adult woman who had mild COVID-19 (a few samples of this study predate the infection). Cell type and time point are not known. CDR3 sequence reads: CASSYRLAETQYF. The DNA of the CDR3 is TGTGCCAGCAGTTACCGACTAGCAGAGACGCAGTATTTT.